A selection of T cell receptor beta chains follows, all from one sample in a study of OX40 agonist ivuxolimab in advanced cancers. The repertoire was sequenced with immunoSEQ multiplex PCR; TCRdb's copy has only in-frame clones and lacks some. The repertoire includes fewer than 25,000 clones, 75% to 85% of them detected once, and less than 9% sits in the top ten. The sequencing used CD4+ or CD8+ T cells sorted from blood, collected in a trial of the OX40 agonist ivuxolimab. The origin of the receptors is an adult with an advanced solid tumor such as melanoma, head and neck, liver or kidney cancer. CDR3s include the opening cysteine and the closing phenylalanine or tryptophan. The D gene is left open where the match is weak. The listing skips clone size in some rows; elsewhere it reads once, few, many or a size class.

>NA|TRBD2|15|TRBV27|TRBJ2-7
TGTGCCAGCAGTTTATCGGCTAGCGGGGGGTACGAGCAGTACTTC
CASSLSASGGYEQYF
>NA|NA|17|TRBV6-1|TRBJ1-5
TGTGCCAGCAGTGGAAATTACGGGGTGGGGGCCCATCAGCCCCAGCATTTT
CASSGNYGVGAHQPQHF
>NA|NA|12|TRBV7-9|TRBJ2-3
TGTGCCAGCCAGCCGTCCTGGGATACGCAGTATTTT
CASQPSWDTQYF
>NA|TRBD1|15|TRBV4-2|TRBJ1-1
TGTGCCAGCAGCCAAGAGGGACAGGGCGTCACTGAAGCTTTCTTT
CASSQEGQGVTEAFF
>NA|NA|13|TRBV5-8|TRBJ1-5
TGTGCCAGCAGCTTGGCCGGCAATCAGCCCCAGCATTTT
CASSLAGNQPQHF
>NA|NA|15|TRBV4-3|TRBJ2-3
TGCGCCAGCAGCCGCGGGTGGCAGACCACCGATACGCAGTATTTT
CASSRGWQTTDTQYF
>medium-sized|NA|17|TRBV2|TRBJ2-4
TGTGCCAGCACCGAAGGGAGGGTGGACAGGGTCCGCCCCACTTGGTACTTC
CASTEGRVDRVRPTWYF
>NA|NA|14|TRBV6-5|TRBJ1-4
TGTGCCAGCAGGAGGGGGGTAGCTAATGAAAAACTGTTTTTT
CASRRGVANEKLFF
>NA|NA|13|TRBV5-1|TRBJ2-7
TGCGCCAGCATAGGCGATTCCTCCTACGAGCAGTACTTC
CASIGDSSYEQYF
>NA|NA|12|TRBV7-9|TRBJ1-5
TGTGCCAGCAGCTTAAGGGGTCAGCCCCAGCATTTT
CASSLRGQPQHF